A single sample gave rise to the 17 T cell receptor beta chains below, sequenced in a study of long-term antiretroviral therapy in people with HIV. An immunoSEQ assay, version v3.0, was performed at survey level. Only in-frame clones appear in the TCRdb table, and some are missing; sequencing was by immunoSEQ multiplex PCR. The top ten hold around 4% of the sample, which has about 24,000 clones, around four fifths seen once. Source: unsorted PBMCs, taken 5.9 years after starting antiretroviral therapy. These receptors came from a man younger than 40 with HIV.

As DNA, the CDR3 is TGTGCCAGCAGCTCCGGGGGTGGTTACCACTACGAGCAGTACTTC. Protein: CASSSGGGYHYEQYF. The V and J genes are TRBV7-8 and TRBJ2-7; TRBD2 is a possible D gene (6 bases). The CDR3 is 15 amino acids. V was cut by 4 bases and J by 3 bases, with 16 bases left in between. Germline V gives CDR1 SGHVS, CDR2 FQNEAQ.

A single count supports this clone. CDR3 sequence: CASSLESFGANVLTF. CDR3 DNA: TGTGCCAGCAGCTTAGAGAGTTTTGGGGCCAACGTCCTGACTTTC. The rearrangement uses TRBV7-8 and TRBJ2-6; no clear D gene. Trimming left V 1 base short and J 3 bases short, with 7 bases between. The CDR3 runs to 15 residues. From germline, CDR1 is SGHVS and CDR2 FQNEAQ.

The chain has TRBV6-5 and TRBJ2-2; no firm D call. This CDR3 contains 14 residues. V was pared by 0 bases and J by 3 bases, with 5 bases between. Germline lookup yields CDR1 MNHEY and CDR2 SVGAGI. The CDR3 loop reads CASSYSAHTGELFF. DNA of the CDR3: TGTGCCAGCAGTTACTCGGCCCACACCGGGGAGCTGTTTTTT.

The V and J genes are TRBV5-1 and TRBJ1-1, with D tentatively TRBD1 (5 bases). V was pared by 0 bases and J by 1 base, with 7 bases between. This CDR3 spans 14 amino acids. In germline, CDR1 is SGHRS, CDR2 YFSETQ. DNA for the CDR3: TGCGCCAGCAGCTTGGCCGGACAGAACACTGAAGCTTTCTTT. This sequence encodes CASSLAGQNTEAFF.

The CDR3 is CASSVGGNTGELFF. DNA of the CDR3: TGTGCCAGCAGCGTAGGGGGGAACACCGGGGAGCTGTTTTTT. The chain is built from TRBV9 and TRBJ2-2; D is unresolved. Trimming removed 0 bases from V and 1 base from J, with 4 bases in between. Germline V lookup: CDR1 SGDLS, CDR2 YYNGEE. The CDR3 contains 14 residues.

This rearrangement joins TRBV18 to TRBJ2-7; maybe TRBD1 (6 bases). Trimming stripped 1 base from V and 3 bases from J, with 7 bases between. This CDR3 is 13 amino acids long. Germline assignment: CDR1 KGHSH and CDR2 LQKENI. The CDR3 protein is CASSPRDNYEQYF. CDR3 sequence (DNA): TGTGCCAGCTCACCACGGGACAACTACGAGCAGTACTTC.

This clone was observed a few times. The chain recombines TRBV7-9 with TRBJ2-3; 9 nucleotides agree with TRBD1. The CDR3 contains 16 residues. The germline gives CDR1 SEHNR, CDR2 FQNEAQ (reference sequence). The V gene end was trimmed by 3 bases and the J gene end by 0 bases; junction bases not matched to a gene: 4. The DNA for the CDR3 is TGTGCCAGCAGCTTTAGGGACAGGGCTAGCACAGATACGCAGTATTTT. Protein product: CASSFRDRASTDTQYF.

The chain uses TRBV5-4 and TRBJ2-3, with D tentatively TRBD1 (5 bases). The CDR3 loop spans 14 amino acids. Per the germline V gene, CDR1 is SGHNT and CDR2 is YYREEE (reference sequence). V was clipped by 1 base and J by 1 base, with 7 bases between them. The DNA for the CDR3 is TGTGCCAGCAGCTTGAAACAGGGCACAGATACGCAGTATTTT. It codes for CASSLKQGTDTQYF.

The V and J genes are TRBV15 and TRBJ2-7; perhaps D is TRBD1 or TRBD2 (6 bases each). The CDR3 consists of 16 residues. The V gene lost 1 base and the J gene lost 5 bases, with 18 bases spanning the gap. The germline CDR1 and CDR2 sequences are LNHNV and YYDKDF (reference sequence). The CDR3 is CATSRGGGRGPHEQYF. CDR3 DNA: TGTGCCACCAGCAGAGGTGGGGGGCGCGGTCCCCACGAGCAGTACTTC.

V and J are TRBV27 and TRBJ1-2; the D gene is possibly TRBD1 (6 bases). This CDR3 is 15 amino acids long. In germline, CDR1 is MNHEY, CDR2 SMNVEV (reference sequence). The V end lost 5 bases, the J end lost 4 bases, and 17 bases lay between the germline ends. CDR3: CASSLTPGHRYGYTF. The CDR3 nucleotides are TGTGCCAGCAGTCTAACGCCGGGACACCGCTATGGCTACACCTTC.

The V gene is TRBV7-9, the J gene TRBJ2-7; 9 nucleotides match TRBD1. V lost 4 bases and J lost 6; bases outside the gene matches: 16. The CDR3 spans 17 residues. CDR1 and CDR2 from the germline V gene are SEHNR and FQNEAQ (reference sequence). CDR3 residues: CASSSTKPGTGPPEQYF. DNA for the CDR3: TGTGCCAGCAGCTCGACTAAACCCGGGACAGGGCCCCCCGAGCAGTACTTC.

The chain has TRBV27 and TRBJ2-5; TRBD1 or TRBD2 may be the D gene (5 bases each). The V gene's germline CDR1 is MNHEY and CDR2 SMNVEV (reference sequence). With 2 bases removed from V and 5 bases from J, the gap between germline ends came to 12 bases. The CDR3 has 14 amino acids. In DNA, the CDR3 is TGTGCCAGCAGTTTACTCGGGGCGCCGGAGACCCAGTACTTC. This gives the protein CASSLLGAPETQYF.

The CDR3 spells CASSHKTSGGNTGELFF. CDR3 nucleotide sequence: TGCGCCAGCAGCCACAAGACTAGCGGGGGGAACACCGGGGAGCTGTTTTTT. The chain combines TRBV5-1 with TRBJ2-2; 12 bases are shared with TRBD2. Germline CDR1 SGHRS, CDR2 YFSETQ. Trimming took 4 bases from V and 1 from J; bases not matched to a gene: 5. There are 17 residues in the CDR3. The variable domain in full, completed from reference TRBV5-1 and TRBJ2-2, reads KAGVTQTPRYLIKTRGQQVTLSCSPISGHRSVSWYQQTPGQGLQFLFEYFSETQRNKGNFPGRFSGRQFSNSRSEMNVSTLELGDSALYLCASSHKTSGGNTGELFFGEGSRLTVL.

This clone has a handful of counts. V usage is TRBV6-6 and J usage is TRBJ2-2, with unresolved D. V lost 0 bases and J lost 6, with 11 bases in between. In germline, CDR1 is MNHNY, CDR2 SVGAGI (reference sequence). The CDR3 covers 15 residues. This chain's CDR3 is CASSYSSNNPGELFF. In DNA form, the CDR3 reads TGTGCCAGCAGTTACTCGTCCAACAACCCCGGGGAGCTGTTTTTT.

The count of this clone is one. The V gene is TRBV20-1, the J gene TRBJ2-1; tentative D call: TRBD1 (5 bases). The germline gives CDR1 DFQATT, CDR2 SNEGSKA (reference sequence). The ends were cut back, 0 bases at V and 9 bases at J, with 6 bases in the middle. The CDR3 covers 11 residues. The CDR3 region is CSARDQGEQFF. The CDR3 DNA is TGCAGTGCTAGAGATCAGGGTGAGCAGTTCTTC.

In DNA form, the CDR3 reads TGTGCCAGCAGTTACAGCGGGGGGGCCATAGATACGCAGTATTTT. This translates into CASSYSGGAIDTQYF. The rearrangement uses TRBV6-5 and TRBJ2-3, with 10 bases fitting TRBD2. With V trimmed by 2 bases and J by 5 bases, 4 bases remained unmatched. This CDR3 contains 15 residues. Germline CDR1 and CDR2: MNHEY and SVGAGI.

The CDR3 DNA follows: TGCGCCAGCAGCGTAAGCACTAGCGGGGGGGCCTACGAGCAGTACTTC. Residues: CASSVSTSGGAYEQYF. The chain joins TRBV4-3 to TRBJ2-7; 13 bases agree with TRBD2. With 5 bases clipped from V and 2 bases from J, the junction kept 6 bases outside the gene matches. The germline gives CDR1 LGHNA, CDR2 YSLEER. The CDR3 runs 16 residues.